The sequence of this T cell receptor (beta chain) was determined in a study of T cells after posttransplantation cyclophosphamide. For this clone: As yet, its antigen is unknown.

The trim removed 1 base at V and 5 bases at J, leaving 0 bases unmatched. Germline loops: CDR1 MNHNS, CDR2 SASEGT. CDR3 size: 14 residues. Cells defined as naive were viable CD3+CD4+ or CD3+CD8+ and CCR7+CD45RA+CD45RO-CD95-CD27+CD28+. Only in-frame clones appear in the TCRdb table, and some are missing; sequencing was by immunoSEQ multiplex PCR. The sample holds about 9,200 clones; approximately 98% are singletons and the top ten take under 0.3%. General study findings and limits: Later blood repertoires were often dominated by clones from the donor CD8+ memory compartment.

The chain employs TRBV6-1 and TRBJ2-3; TRBD1 matches 10 bases. Specimen: naive CD8+ T cells sorted from PBMCs. The source is a man aged 45-65 years in good health, CMV-negative, and a related stem cell transplant donor. CDR3 in DNA: TGTGCCAGCAGTGAAGGGACAGGGGGAGATACGCAGTATTTT. Its protein product is CASSEGTGGDTQYF.